Listed below are T cell receptor beta chains from one sample, sequenced in a study of shared clonotypes between healthy human individuals. Sequencing was performed with immunoSEQ multiplex PCR; in TCRdb, only in-frame clones are kept and a portion is missing. The sample holds over 2 million clones, roughly 95% seen once. The source material was naive CD4+ T cells sorted from blood. Receptor source: a man aged 18 to 35 in good health. CDR3s include the opening cysteine and the closing phenylalanine or tryptophan.

>TRBJ2-1|TRBV4-3
CASSQDGSGVYNEQFF
>TRBJ1-6|TRBV30
CAWSSGGGVTYNSPLHF
>TRBJ2-3|TRBV5-1
CASSFGTSTDTQYF
>TRBJ2-2|TRBV2
CASTPGAGELFF
>TRBJ1-6|TRBV30
CAWTQKDSPLHF
>TRBJ1-4|TRBV28
CASSPADLGEKLFF
>TRBJ1-5|TRBV5-3
CARIPTGSNQPQHF
>TRBJ2-7|TRBV6-4
CASTRDRGATQYF
>TRBJ1-1|TRBV5-1
CASSWGTDMNTEAFF
>TRBJ2-7|TRBV7-9
CASNPSGGSYEQYF
>TRBJ2-7|TRBV6-6
CASSSQGATYEQYF
>TRBJ1-5|TRBV14
CASKLPDSNQPQHF
>TRBJ2-3|TRBV20-1
CSWVTDTQYF
>TRBJ2-7|TRBV11-2
CASSLLGHSYEQYF
>TRBJ2-7|TRBV27
CASSQGDVYEQYF
>TRBJ1-2|TRBV10-3
CAISESTGGGNYTF
>TRBJ1-1|TRBV30
CAWSQAPRTEAFF
>TRBJ2-4|TRBV27
CASSLAGPKNIQYF
>TRBJ2-3|TRBV5-1
CASSLASGAVTDTQYF
>TRBJ2-3|TRBV6-5
CASSPPSDTQYF
>TRBJ2-1|TRBV29-1
CSGEAYNEQFF
>TRBJ1-5|TRBV2
CASTMGPNQPQHF
>TRBJ2-5|TRBV20-1
CSVPGGTQYF
>TRBJ2-1|TRBV5-1
CASSSTGPTRTMNEQFF
>TRBJ1-1|TRBV9
CASSPSTGGFRMNTEAFF
>TRBJ2-5|TRBV19
CASSTRQGQETQYF
>TRBJ1-4|TRBV21-1
CASSKAGGRNEKLFF
>TRBJ2-2|TRBV11-3
CASSLGTQNTGELFF
>TRBJ1-6|TRBV15
CATSRTSRGNNSPLHF
>TRBJ2-7|TRBV11-3
CASRGGAYEQYF
>TRBJ2-7|TRBV27
CASSLGPRNHGGHEQYF
>TRBJ2-7|TRBV27
CASSSRLAGDIYEQYF
>TRBJ1-1|TRBV7-9
CASKSTRATEAFF
>TRBJ2-2|TRBV30
CAWRYRDRDTGELFF
>TRBJ2-7|TRBV18
CASSRGQGEYEQYF
>TRBJ1-5|TRBV19
CASSIWGQGNQPQHF
>TRBJ2-7|TRBV5-1
CASSLGVGQYYEQYF
>TRBJ1-2|TRBV4-3
CASSQDRLRALSYGYTF
>TRBJ1-1|TRBV6-6
CASSYPRTGLNTEAFF
>TRBJ2-3|TRBV18
CASSPMAGWADTQYF
>TRBJ2-7|TRBV5-6
CASSLLSVYLDEQYF
>TRBJ1-4|TRBV10-3
CAIREGGGNEKLFF
>TRBJ1-5|TRBV2
CASSGRGSNQPQHF
>TRBJ1-2|TRBV30
CAWSVLGGYGYTF
>TRBJ2-7|TRBV7-2
CASSLDIPAGAYEQYF
>TRBJ1-5|TRBV4-3
CASSQDLTGSQPQHF
>TRBJ1-4|TRBV7-9
CASSPGDGSSNEKLFF
>TRBJ1-5|TRBV28
CASSAGGSNQPQHF
>TRBJ2-1|TRBV10-3
CAISESTPQEEQFF